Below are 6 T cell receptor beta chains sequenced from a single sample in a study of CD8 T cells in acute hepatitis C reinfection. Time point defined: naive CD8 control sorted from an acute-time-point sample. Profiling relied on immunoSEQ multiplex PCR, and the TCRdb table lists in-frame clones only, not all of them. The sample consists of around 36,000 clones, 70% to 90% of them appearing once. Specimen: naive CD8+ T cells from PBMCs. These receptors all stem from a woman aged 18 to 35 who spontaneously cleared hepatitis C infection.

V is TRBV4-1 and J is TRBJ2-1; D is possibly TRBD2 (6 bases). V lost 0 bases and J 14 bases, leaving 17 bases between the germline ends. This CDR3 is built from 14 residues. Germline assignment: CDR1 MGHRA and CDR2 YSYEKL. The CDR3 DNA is TGCGCCAGCAGCCAAGACACCCCTGCTAGCGTGAAGTTCTTC. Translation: CASSQDTPASVKFF.

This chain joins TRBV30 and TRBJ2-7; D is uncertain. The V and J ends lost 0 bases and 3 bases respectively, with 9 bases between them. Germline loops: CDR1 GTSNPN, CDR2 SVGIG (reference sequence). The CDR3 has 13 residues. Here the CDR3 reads CAWSVGSHYEQYF. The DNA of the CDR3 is TGTGCCTGGAGTGTAGGCAGCCACTACGAGCAGTACTTC. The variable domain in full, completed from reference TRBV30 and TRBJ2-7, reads SQTIHQWPATLVQPVGSPLSLECTVEGTSNPNLYWYRQAAGRGLQLLFYSVGIGQISSEVPQNLSASRPQDRQFILSSKKLLLSDSGFYLCAWSVGSHYEQYFGPGTRLTVT.

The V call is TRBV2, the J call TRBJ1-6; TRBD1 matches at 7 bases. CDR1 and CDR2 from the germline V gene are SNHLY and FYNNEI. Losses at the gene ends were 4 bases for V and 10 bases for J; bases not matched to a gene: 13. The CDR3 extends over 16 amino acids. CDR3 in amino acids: CASSAPRTGLRSPLHF. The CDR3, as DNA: TGTGCCAGCAGTGCCCCCCGGACAGGCCTCCGATCACCCCTCCACTTT.

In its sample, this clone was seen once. This chain's CDR3 is CASCLVLNTEAFF. The CDR3 DNA reads TGTGCCAGCTGTCTAGTCTTGAACACTGAAGCTTTCTTT. The rearrangement links TRBV27 to TRBJ1-1; D remains ambiguous. CDR1 and CDR2 from the germline V gene are MNHEY and SMNVEV (reference sequence). The CDR3 spans 13 residues. The germline V and J ends were trimmed by 8 bases and 0 bases, with 10 bases remaining between them.

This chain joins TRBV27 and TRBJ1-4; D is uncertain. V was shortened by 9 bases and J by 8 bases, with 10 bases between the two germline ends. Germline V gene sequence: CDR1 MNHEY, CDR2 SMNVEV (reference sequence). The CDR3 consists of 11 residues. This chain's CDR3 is CASKFAEKLFF. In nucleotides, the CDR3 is TGTGCCAGTAAGTTTGCGGAAAAACTGTTTTTT.

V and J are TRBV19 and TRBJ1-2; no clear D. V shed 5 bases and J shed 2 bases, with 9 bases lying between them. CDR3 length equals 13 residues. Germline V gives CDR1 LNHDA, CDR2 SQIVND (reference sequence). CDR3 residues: CASSPHTNYGYTF. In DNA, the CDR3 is TGTGCCAGTAGTCCTCACACCAACTATGGCTACACCTTC.